This TCR beta chain stems from a study of glioma-infiltrating T cells after dendritic cell vaccination. Overall study context: Autologous tumor lysate was loaded overnight onto monocyte-derived dendritic cells grown approximately 7 days with IL-4 and GM-CSF. Study outcomes and limitations: No direct clonality-survival link was found; a diverse polyclonal response may matter. Complete blood and tumor specimen sets were limited to few patients.

CDR1 is SGHDN, CDR2 FVKESK, per germline. V was shortened by 5 bases and J by 7 bases, with 20 bases between the two germline ends. The CDR3 spans 15 residues. In regard to this clone: The antigen is not known.

The time point: after dendritic cell vaccination, including at tumor progression/relapse. Fresh-frozen tumor tissue and more than two years of survival data were available for all. Here immunoSEQ multiplex PCR was the method, and the copy in TCRdb shows in-frame clones only, minus some. The data contain over 65,000 clones, 85% of them singletons. The chain recombines TRBV14 with TRBJ1-2, with D possibly matching TRBD1 (5 bases). The starting material was blood, obtained after dendritic cell vaccination. The clonotype originates from a human donor with glioblastoma. The CDR3 sequence is CASSAVVGHRGGYTF. The CDR3 DNA reads as TGTGCCAGCAGCGCAGTCGTAGGGCATAGGGGTGGCTACACCTTC.